The 8 T cell receptor beta chains reported below all come from one sample, sequenced in a study of identical twins. TCRdb called the 5' RACE reads again in MiXCR, with one record for every CDR3 protein. This sample has 650,000 to 750,000 distinct CDR3 sequences, with about 20% found just once. These data were also reused for a study on T cells expressing NK-cell markers.

The specimen sequenced was PBMCs. The source is a woman aged 18 to 35 in good health.

The chain combines TRBV11-2 with TRBJ2-7; D may match TRBD1 or TRBD2 (5 bases each). The V gene lost 5 bases and the J gene lost 3 bases, with 14 bases spanning the gap. Germline values: CDR1 SGHAT, CDR2 FQNNGV. The CDR3 spans 14 residues. The CDR3 coding sequence is TGTGCCAGCAGCCACCCTGGGACGGGCTACGAGCAGTACTTC. It codes for CASSHPGTGYEQYF.

The chain carries TRBV13 and TRBJ2-1; 11 bases agree with TRBD1. The germline V gene has CDR1 PRHDT and CDR2 FYEKMQ (reference sequence). J gave up 6 bases and V 4 bases, and 5 bases lay outside the gene matches. The CDR3 consists of 15 residues. CDR3 in amino acids: CASSWGQGGSNEQFF. In nucleotides, the CDR3 is TGTGCCAGCAGCTGGGGACAGGGGGGGTCCAATGAGCAGTTCTTC. Variable domain in full (rest from reference TRBV13 and TRBJ2-1): AAGVIQSPRHLIKEKRETATLKCYPIPRHDTVYWYQQGPGQDPQFLISFYEKMQSDKGSIPDRFSAQQFSDYHSELNMSSLELGDSALYFCASSWGQGGSNEQFFGPGTRLTVL.

The chain employs TRBV20-1 and TRBJ2-7; D is perhaps TRBD1 (5 bases). With 7 bases removed from V and 6 bases from J, the gap between germline ends came to 19 bases. The germline CDR1 and CDR2 sequences are DFQATT and SNEGSKA (reference sequence). CDR3 size: 13 residues. The CDR3, as DNA: TGCAGTGTTCAGGGCGGCTCATGGAGCGAGCAGTACTTC. Amino acids: CSVQGGSWSEQYF.

The rearrangement links TRBV7-8 to TRBJ2-1, with 9 bases identical to TRBD2. Germline V gives CDR1 SGHVS, CDR2 FQNEAQ. The CDR3 runs 17 residues. After removal of 6 bases from V and 0 bases from J, the junction contained 9 bases not matched to a gene. In nucleotides, the CDR3 is TGTGCCAGCAGAAGGGATAGCGGGAGCGGCTCCTACAATGAGCAGTTCTTC. Encoded protein: CASRRDSGSGSYNEQFF. Full variable domain (missing parts from reference TRBV7-8 and TRBJ2-1): GAGVSQSPRYKVAKRGQDVALRCDPISGHVSLFWYQQALGQGPEFLTYFQNEAQLDKSGLPSDRFFAERPEGSVSTLKIQRTQQEDSAVYLCASRRDSGSGSYNEQFFGPGTRLTVL.

CDR3 in DNA: TGTGCCAGCAGCCGCGGTAGGGTCTACTACGAGCAGTACTTC. This codes for CASSRGRVYYEQYF. The V and J genes are TRBV6-1 and TRBJ2-7; D unclear. V lost 6 bases and J 3 bases, leaving 15 bases between the germline ends. Germline CDR1 MNHNS, CDR2 SASEGT. This CDR3 has 14 residues.

The chain has TRBV11-2 and TRBJ2-1; D perhaps matches TRBD2 (5 bases). Germline V lookup: CDR1 SGHAT, CDR2 FQNNGV. The CDR3 is 13 amino acids. Trimming stripped 1 base from V and 5 bases from J, with 6 bases between. The CDR3 reads CASSLVTNNEQFF. The CDR3, as DNA: TGTGCCAGCAGCTTAGTGACTAACAATGAGCAGTTCTTC.

This clonotype was seen more than once but under ten times. The V call is TRBV20-1, the J call TRBJ2-7; no clear D gene. Trimming cost V 3 bases and J 3 bases, with 12 bases left between them. The CDR3 consists of 13 residues. Germline values: CDR1 DFQATT, CDR2 SNEGSKA (reference sequence). The CDR3: CSASQEPGYEQYF. The CDR3 DNA sequence: TGCAGTGCTAGCCAGGAACCCGGCTACGAGCAGTACTTC.

The chain combines TRBV29-1 with TRBJ2-5, with no clear D. Germline lookup yields CDR1 SQVTM and CDR2 ANQGSEA. V was shortened by 3 bases and J by 2 bases, with 16 bases between the two germline ends. The CDR3 runs to 15 residues. The CDR3 nucleotides read TGCAGCGTTGACCTTATCCCGGGCAGGCAAGAGACCCAGTACTTC. Translating it yields CSVDLIPGRQETQYF.